These T cell receptor beta chains were read from a single sample in a study of shared clonotypes between healthy human individuals. Measured with immunoSEQ multiplex PCR; TCRdb has only the in-frame clones, and not every one. The sample shows 660,000 or so clones, 95% to 96% of them seen only once. Input material: naive CD8+ T cells sorted from blood. Receptors were obtained from a woman under 40 in good health. CDR3s include the opening cysteine and the closing phenylalanine or tryptophan. The D gene is left open where the match is weak. The size entry is marked missing in some rows and otherwise reads once, few, many or a size class.

v_call,j_call,d_call,clone_size,cdr3_aa,cdr3_nt
TRBV7-2,TRBJ2-1,TRBD1,-,CASSLVDRAYNEQFF,TGTGCCAGCAGCTTAGTTGACAGGGCATACAATGAGCAGTTCTTC
TRBV7-8,TRBJ2-2,TRBD2,-,CASSSYLAGGPGELFF,TGTGCCAGCAGCTCTTATCTAGCGGGAGGGCCCGGGGAGCTGTTTTTT
TRBV18,TRBJ2-1,TRBD2,-,CASSPTSGKYNEQFF,TGTGCCAGCTCACCTACTAGCGGAAAATACAATGAGCAGTTCTTC
TRBV10-3,TRBJ2-1,TRBD1,-,CAIKVGEQGGNEQFF,TGTGCCATCAAGGTTGGGGAACAGGGGGGTAATGAGCAGTTCTTC
TRBV19,TRBJ1-5,-,few,CASSIDTFNQPQHF,TGTGCCAGTAGTATAGATACCTTCAATCAGCCCCAGCATTTT
TRBV10-2,TRBJ2-7,-,-,CASRGYSSYEQYF,TGCGCCAGCAGGGGCTATTCCTCCTACGAGCAGTACTTC
TRBV2,TRBJ2-1,TRBD2,-,CASSEVAGGEAEQFF,TGTGCCAGCAGTGAAGTGGCGGGAGGTGAGGCTGAGCAGTTCTTC
TRBV27,TRBJ2-1,TRBD2,-,CASSFSSGRLEQFF,TGTGCCAGCAGTTTTTCTAGCGGGAGGCTTGAGCAGTTCTTC
TRBV5-1,TRBJ2-1,-,-,CASSSEGPYNEQFF,TGCGCCAGCAGTTCCGAGGGCCCCTACAATGAGCAGTTCTTC
TRBV2,TRBJ2-7,TRBD1,-,CAIPGQVKYEQYF,TGTGCCATCCCGGGACAGGTGAAATACGAGCAGTACTTC
TRBV28,TRBJ2-2,-,-,CASSLRKLGLVATGELFF,TGTGCCAGCAGTTTACGGAAGCTCGGGCTAGTGGCCACCGGGGAGCTGTTTTTT
TRBV6-5,TRBJ2-7,-,-,CASSYEGGPYEQYF,TGTGCCAGCAGTTACGAGGGGGGACCCTACGAGCAGTACTTC
TRBV6-1,TRBJ2-2,-,-,CASSEYTGELFF,TGTGCCAGCAGTGAGTACACCGGGGAGCTGTTTTTT
TRBV27,TRBJ2-7,TRBD1,-,CASRNRGTGDEQYF,TGTGCCAGCAGAAACAGGGGCACCGGAGACGAGCAGTACTTC
TRBV28,TRBJ1-5,-,few,CASTAGVGGNQPQHF,TGTGCCAGCACCGCAGGGGTGGGAGGGAATCAGCCCCAGCATTTT
TRBV6-5,TRBJ2-1,-,-,CASSYSEGYNEQFF,TGTGCCAGCAGTTACAGCGAGGGATACAATGAGCAGTTCTTC
TRBV19,TRBJ2-7,-,-,CASSMFGSSYEQYF,TGTGCCAGTAGTATGTTCGGGAGCTCCTACGAGCAGTACTTC
TRBV28,TRBJ1-4,-,-,CASMVGGWSEKLFF,TGTGCCAGCATGGTCGGGGGATGGAGTGAAAAACTGTTTTTT
TRBV6-5,TRBJ2-1,-,-,CASSYSIGEWGNEQFF,TGTGCCAGCAGTTACTCGATAGGGGAATGGGGCAATGAGCAGTTCTTC
TRBV7-9,TRBJ2-7,-,-,CASSLGGESYEQYF,TGTGCCAGCAGCTTAGGGGGGGAGTCCTACGAGCAGTACTTC
TRBV11-2,TRBJ2-7,TRBD1,-,CASSLGDRGLYEQYF,TGTGCCAGCAGCTTAGGTGACAGGGGGCTGTACGAGCAGTACTTC
TRBV4-1,TRBJ2-3,-,-,CASSQELTGPVNTQYF,TGCGCCAGCAGCCAAGAACTAACGGGCCCGGTTAATACGCAGTATTTT
TRBV19,TRBJ2-3,TRBD1,-,CASSPYRGSTDTQYF,TGTGCCAGTAGTCCTTACAGGGGAAGCACAGATACGCAGTATTTT
TRBV30,TRBJ2-7,-,-,CAWSVDSYEQYF,TGTGCCTGGAGTGTAGACTCCTACGAGCAGTACTTC
TRBV5-5,TRBJ2-7,-,-,CASSFNRDSYEQYF,TGTGCCAGCAGCTTCAACAGGGACTCCTACGAGCAGTACTTC
TRBV6-1,TRBJ1-2,-,-,CASSEGGGANYGYTF,TGTGCCAGCAGTGAAGGAGGCGGTGCTAACTATGGCTACACCTTC
TRBV5-6,TRBJ2-7,TRBD1,once,CASSWGQEISYEQYF,TGTGCCAGCAGCTGGGGACAGGAAATCTCCTACGAGCAGTACTTC
TRBV28,TRBJ2-1,-,-,CASRFTSPDEQFF,TGTGCCAGCAGATTTACTAGCCCTGATGAGCAGTTCTTC
TRBV28,TRBJ2-7,-,-,CASSLFQGKDEQYF,TGTGCCAGCAGTTTATTCCAGGGTAAGGACGAGCAGTACTTC
TRBV9,TRBJ2-5,-,-,CASSVDSNEETQYF,TGTGCCAGCAGCGTAGACTCAAACGAAGAGACCCAGTACTTC
TRBV7-8,TRBJ2-5,-,-,CASSLLSETQYF,TGTGCCAGCAGCTTACTCTCAGAGACCCAGTACTTC
TRBV5-1,TRBJ2-1,-,-,CASSLGPGENNEQFF,TGCGCCAGCAGCTTGGGGCCGGGAGAGAACAATGAGCAGTTCTTC
TRBV27,TRBJ2-1,-,-,CASSLMQPDYNEQFF,TGTGCCAGCAGTTTAATGCAACCCGACTACAATGAGCAGTTCTTC
TRBV15,TRBJ1-5,-,-,CATSWERVQPQHF,TGTGCCACCAGCTGGGAAAGGGTCCAGCCCCAGCATTTT
TRBV9,TRBJ2-1,-,-,CASSTSSYNEQFF,TGTGCCAGCAGCACGAGCTCCTACAATGAGCAGTTCTTC
TRBV11-2,TRBJ2-3,-,-,CASSNPPGPPLQYF,TGTGCCAGCAGCAACCCTCCGGGACCCCCTCTGCAGTATTTT
TRBV6-5,TRBJ2-7,TRBD2,once,CASSYGGAGVGHEQYF,TGTGCCAGCAGTTACGGTGGGGCGGGAGTAGGCCACGAGCAGTACTTC
TRBV5-6,TRBJ2-1,TRBD2,-,CASSLLAGSYNEQFF,TGTGCCAGCAGCTTATTAGCGGGGTCCTACAATGAGCAGTTCTTC
TRBV5-1,TRBJ2-7,-,-,CASSYSGSLSYEQYF,TGCGCCAGCAGCTACTCCGGGTCTCTCTCCTACGAGCAGTACTTC
TRBV27,TRBJ2-1,-,-,CASTLKPLLALSSYNEQFF,TGTGCCAGCACCTTAAAACCCCTACTGGCGTTGAGCTCCTACAATGAGCAGTTCTTC